Below, one T cell receptor (beta chain) is given with its context. Antigen specificity is unknown. The table came from immunoSEQ multiplex PCR; TCRdb's copy has only in-frame clones and leaves some out. The sample records 90,000 to 130,000 clones, 90% being singletons. This CDR3 region has 15 residues. Per germline, CDR1 MGHRA and CDR2 YSYEKL. Trimming took off 0 bases at V and 6 bases at J, with 14 bases between the two ends. The data were taken from a study of Tregs in tolerant kidney transplant recipients. CD4+CD25+CD127- Tregs, CD4+CD25- non-Tregs, CD4 and CD8 cells were sorted. Study observations and caveats: The small number of patients limits these findings pending further validation. In tolerant patients, donor-specific Tregs outgrew total Tregs, suggesting antigen-driven expansion. Biological reproducibility was not directly addressed in this study.

This TCR was sampled from a human donor who received a combined kidney and bone marrow transplant. J is TRBJ1-2 and V is TRBV4-1; D ambiguous. The specimen comprised CD4+ T cells from blood, sampled before the transplant. Here the CDR3 DNA reads TGCGCCAGCAGCCAAGAGCAACGGGTCGGCGATGGCTACACCTTC. This codes for CASSQEQRVGDGYTF.